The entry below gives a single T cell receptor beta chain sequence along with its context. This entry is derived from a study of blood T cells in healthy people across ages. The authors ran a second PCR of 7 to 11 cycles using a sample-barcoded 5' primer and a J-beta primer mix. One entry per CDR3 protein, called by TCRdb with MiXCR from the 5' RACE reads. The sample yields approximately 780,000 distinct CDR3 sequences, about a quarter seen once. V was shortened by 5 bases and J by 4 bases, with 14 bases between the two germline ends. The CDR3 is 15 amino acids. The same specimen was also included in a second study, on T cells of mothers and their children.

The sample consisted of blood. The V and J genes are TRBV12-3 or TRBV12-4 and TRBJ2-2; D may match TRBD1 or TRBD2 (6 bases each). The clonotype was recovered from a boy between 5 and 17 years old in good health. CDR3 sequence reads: CASSGGTQATGELFF. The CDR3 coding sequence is TGTGCCAGCAGTGGGGGGACACAAGCCACCGGGGAGCTGTTTTTT.